This entry lists 15 T cell receptor beta chains sequenced from one sample in a study of T-cell memory formation after mild COVID-19. Using its own MiXCR run on the 5' RACE reads, TCRdb lists one record per CDR3 protein. The sample yields roughly 550,000 distinct CDR3 sequences, over 20% seen once. The sample taken for sequencing was PBMCs or a T cell subset sorted from them (not recorded which). The receptor source for this set is an adult woman who had mild COVID-19 (a few samples of this study predate the infection). Cell type and time point are not known.

The J gene is TRBJ2-2, the V gene TRBV11-3; TRBD1 matches 8 bases. Germline CDR1 and CDR2: SGHNT and YENEEA. With 5 bases clipped from V and 4 bases from J, the junction kept 9 bases outside the gene matches. CDR3 length: 16 amino acids. The CDR3 coding sequence is TGTGCCAGCAGCCCTCGCGGACAGGGTGCCACCGGGGAGCTGTTTTTT. Translating it yields CASSPRGQGATGELFF.

This clonotype was observed a few times. Written as DNA, the CDR3 is TGTGCCAGCACCAATCTCATTTCGGAGGCGGGAGAGACCCAGTACTTC. Translated, it gives CASTNLISEAGETQYF. V gene TRBV11-2 combines with J gene TRBJ2-5; tentative D call: TRBD2 (5 bases). The CDR3 totals 16 residues. Trimming removed 7 bases from V and 4 bases from J, with 22 bases in between. Germline lookup yields CDR1 SGHAT and CDR2 FQNNGV.

A few counts support this clonotype. The V gene is TRBV14, the J gene TRBJ1-2; 10 bases map to TRBD1. V lost 1 base, J lost 5 bases, and 7 bases stayed unmatched. Germline lookup yields CDR1 SGHDN and CDR2 FVKESK. The CDR3 length is 16 residues. The CDR3 bases are TGTGCCAGCAGCCAAGGAAGGGACAGGGGCCATTATGGCTACACCTTC. Translation: CASSQGRDRGHYGYTF.

J is TRBJ1-6 and V is TRBV7-3; 8 nucleotides agree with TRBD1. The trim removed 5 bases at V and 10 bases at J, leaving 7 bases unmatched. This CDR3 is 14 amino acids long. Germline V gene sequence: CDR1 SGHTA, CDR2 FQGTGA. The CDR3 DNA sequence: TGTGCCAGCAGCCAGGGGGCAGGGGGATCACCCCTCCACTTT. Protein sequence: CASSQGAGGSPLHF.

This clonotype occurred a few times. This chain joins TRBV4-3 and TRBJ2-1; no firm D call. Trimming took 0 bases from V and 0 from J, leaving 9 bases between them. This CDR3 has 16 amino acids. The germline V gene encodes CDR1 LGHNA and CDR2 YSLEER. The CDR3 is CASSQEPRNSYNEQFF. CDR3 bases: TGCGCCAGCAGCCAAGAGCCGAGGAACTCCTACAATGAGCAGTTCTTC.

This clonotype has more than one count but fewer than ten. The DNA of the CDR3 is TGTGCCAGCAGCCAAAACGGGTGGGGCTCTAACTATGGCTACACCTTC. Protein: CASSQNGWGSNYGYTF. This chain uses TRBV7-8 with TRBJ1-2; D perhaps matches TRBD1 (5 bases). V was trimmed by 5 bases and J by 0 bases, leaving 16 bases between them. This CDR3 has 16 residues. Per the germline V gene, CDR1 is SGHVS and CDR2 is FQNEAQ.

This CDR3 reads CASSQSEGGGETQYF. CDR3 DNA: TGTGCCAGCAGCCAGAGCGAAGGGGGCGGAGAGACCCAGTACTTC. The genes are TRBV11-2 and TRBJ2-5; TRBD1 matches 7 bases. In germline, CDR1 is SGHAT, CDR2 FQNNGV. J lost 4 bases, V lost 5 bases, and 10 bases had no gene match. This CDR3 spans 15 amino acids.

This clonotype was counted a few times. This chain connects TRBV24-1 to TRBJ2-7; D unresolved. Trimming removed 9 bases at V and 3 bases at J, with 11 bases between. CDR1 is KGHDR and CDR2 is SFDVKD in the germline V gene. The CDR3 spans 12 residues. CDR3: CATPWDRYEQYF. CDR3 sequence (DNA): TGTGCCACCCCCTGGGATCGCTACGAGCAGTACTTC.

This clonotype was seen at least ten times. The V gene is TRBV20-1, the J gene TRBJ1-5; 8 bases are shared with TRBD1. V shed 5 bases, J shed 7 bases, and the junction held 13 bases outside the gene matches. The CDR3 extends over 15 amino acids. Germline V gene sequence: CDR1 DFQATT, CDR2 SNEGSKA (reference sequence). CDR3 in amino acids: CSAPQRGRGPQPQHF. CDR3 DNA sequence: TGCAGTGCTCCACAGCGCGGCAGGGGGCCCCAGCCCCAGCATTTT.

The chain uses TRBV29-1 and TRBJ2-1; a weak D match, TRBD1 (6 bases). Trimming removed 7 bases from V and 8 bases from J, with 12 bases in between. CDR3 size: 11 residues. Germline-derived CDR1 and CDR2 are SQVTM and ANQGSEA. The DNA of the CDR3 is TGCAGCGCCCAGGCAGGGGATGAGCAGTTCTTC. Translated, it gives CSAQAGDEQFF.

The chain uses TRBV5-1 and TRBJ1-4, with D uncertain. V was pared by 4 bases and J by 3 bases, with 10 bases between. This CDR3 is built from 14 residues. Germline V gene sequence: CDR1 SGHRS, CDR2 YFSETQ. The CDR3 reads CASSRVAANEKLFF. DNA for the CDR3: TGCGCCAGCAGCAGGGTGGCGGCTAATGAAAAACTGTTTTTT.

This clonotype came up a few times. The rearrangement joins TRBV5-1 to TRBJ2-1, with 8 bases identical to TRBD1. V shed 4 bases, J shed 4 bases, and the junction held 4 bases outside the gene matches. This CDR3 has 14 amino acids. Per germline, CDR1 SGHRS and CDR2 YFSETQ. CDR3: CASSGGQGYNEQFF. Here the CDR3 DNA reads TGCGCCAGCAGCGGAGGACAGGGATACAATGAGCAGTTCTTC.

With regard to this clonotype: At one boundary the junction diverges from the germline segment, which might be a read error. In DNA, the CDR3 is TGCAGTGCCAGAGGGCAGGGTCTGGTTAGTTATAATTCACCCCTCCACTTT. Translation gives CSARGQGLVSYNSPLHF. The V call is TRBV20-1, the J call TRBJ1-6, with a weak D call TRBD1 (5 bases). The germline V gene encodes CDR1 DFQATT and CDR2 SNEGSKA (reference sequence). This CDR3 contains 17 residues.

This clonotype was seen more than once but under ten times. CDR3 region: CASSYGAYSNQPQHF. The CDR3 bases are TGTGCCAGCAGTTACGGGGCTTATAGCAATCAGCCCCAGCATTTT. This chain joins TRBV6-5 and TRBJ1-5, with a weak D call TRBD1 (5 bases). The germline CDR1 and CDR2 sequences are MNHEY and SVGAGI. The CDR3 covers 15 residues. V lost 2 bases, J lost 0 bases, and 8 bases lay in between.

In this sample, this clonotype turned up many times. The V call is TRBV20-1, the J call TRBJ1-2; a possible D gene is TRBD1 (6 bases). Trimming cost V 3 bases and J 2 bases, with 28 bases left between them. Germline V gene sequence: CDR1 DFQATT, CDR2 SNEGSKA (reference sequence). The CDR3 length is 19 residues. CDR3 residues: CSASPATTRQHRDNYGYTF. The DNA of the CDR3 is TGCAGTGCTAGTCCAGCGACAACCCGACAACACAGGGACAACTATGGCTACACCTTC.